Shown below are 17 T cell receptor beta chains from a single sample sequenced in a study of cytomegalovirus exposure and HLA in healthy donors. A multiplex PCR was run with 60 Vbeta primers and 13 Jbeta primers. The table came from immunoSEQ multiplex PCR; TCRdb's copy has only in-frame clones and leaves some out. The table lists 100,000 to 150,000 clones, 80% of them singletons. Sequenced input: PBMCs. The receptor set was obtained from a female donor in good health and CMV-seropositive.

In this sample, this clone turned up once. This chain uses TRBV7-2 with TRBJ2-3; no firm D call. Germline V CDR1 and CDR2: SGHTA, FQGNSA. CDR3 length: 13 residues. V was clipped by 3 bases and J by 1 base, with 5 bases between them. DNA for the CDR3: TGTGCCAGCAGCTTTGGAGGCACAGATACGCAGTATTTT. Its protein is CASSFGGTDTQYF.

V is TRBV5-1 and J is TRBJ1-4; tentative D call: TRBD1 (6 bases). V was shortened by 3 bases and J by 2 bases, with 8 bases between the two germline ends. CDR3 length equals 14 residues. Germline CDR1 reads SGHRS; CDR2 reads YFSETQ. The CDR3 region is CASSSGDTNEKLFF. DNA for the CDR3: TGCGCCAGCAGCTCAGGGGATACTAATGAAAAACTGTTTTTT.

The V call is TRBV7-9, the J call TRBJ2-7; perhaps TRBD2 as D (5 bases). Trimming took off 8 bases at V and 7 bases at J, with 15 bases between the two ends. CDR1 and CDR2 (germline): SEHNR, FQNEAQ (reference sequence). The CDR3 is 12 residues long. As DNA, the CDR3 is TGTGCCAGCGGTCACATATCGGGGGAGCAGTACTTC. It is translated as CASGHISGEQYF.

This rearrangement joins TRBV10-2 to TRBJ2-1; a possible D gene is TRBD2 (5 bases). Germline V gives CDR1 WSHSY, CDR2 SAAADI. The CDR3 totals 12 residues. Trimming shortened V by 2 bases and J by 10 bases, and 9 bases separated the two germline ends. For the CDR3, the DNA is TGCGCCAGCAGTGAGGCCCGAGGGGAGCAGTTCTTC. Translation: CASSEARGEQFF.

The J gene is TRBJ2-2, the V gene TRBV4-3; TRBD1 agrees at 7 bases. This CDR3 spans 16 amino acids. V lost 3 bases to trimming and J lost 2 bases; unmatched junction nucleotides: 6. The germline V gene encodes CDR1 LGHNA and CDR2 YSLEER. The CDR3, as DNA: TGCGCCAGCAGCCATTCGACAGGGATAAACACCGGGGAGCTGTTTTTT. This gives the protein CASSHSTGINTGELFF.

This clone was seen once. The gene calls are TRBV29-1 and TRBJ2-7, with D possibly matching TRBD2 (6 bases). The CDR3 covers 13 residues. Trimming removed 7 bases from V and 4 bases from J, with 17 bases in between. CDR1 is SQVTM, CDR2 ANQGSEA, per germline. The CDR3 nucleotides are TGCAGCGCCAAGGTTGGCGGGAAATACGAGCAGTACTTC. Its protein is CSAKVGGKYEQYF.

The rearrangement uses TRBV7-9 and TRBJ1-2; 7 nucleotides align to TRBD1. With V trimmed by 4 bases and J by 4 bases, 15 bases remained unmatched. The germline V gene has CDR1 SEHNR and CDR2 FQNEAQ (reference sequence). This CDR3 contains 17 residues. CDR3 in amino acids: CASSSVPASGTAYGYTF. As DNA, the CDR3 is TGTGCCAGCAGCTCCGTCCCGGCGTCGGGGACAGCCTATGGCTACACCTTC.

The rearrangement links TRBV7-9 to TRBJ1-5, with TRBD1 matching 8 bases. In germline, CDR1 is SEHNR, CDR2 FQNEAQ (reference sequence). V was clipped by 2 bases and J by 6 bases; unmatched bases: 9. The CDR3 has 16 amino acids. The CDR3 sequence is CASSLQAGGQGQPQHF. CDR3 bases: TGTGCCAGCAGCTTACAGGCAGGGGGCCAGGGTCAGCCCCAGCATTTT.

The V and J genes are TRBV27 and TRBJ2-6, with D possibly matching TRBD1 (5 bases). This CDR3 has 14 residues. Germline assignment: CDR1 MNHEY and CDR2 SMNVEV (reference sequence). V was trimmed by 3 bases and J by 3 bases, leaving 6 bases between them. The CDR3: CASSFRVGANVLTF. The CDR3 bases are TGTGCCAGCAGTTTCAGGGTTGGGGCCAACGTCCTGACTTTC.

The V call is TRBV18, the J call TRBJ1-3; weak D call: TRBD1 (5 bases). The CDR3 consists of 18 residues. The V gene lost 0 bases and the J gene lost 1 base, with 16 bases spanning the gap. The germline gives CDR1 KGHSH, CDR2 LQKENI. CDR3 region: CASSPPSDTVNSGNTIYF. CDR3 DNA: TGTGCCAGCTCACCACCGTCGGACACTGTGAATTCTGGAAACACCATATATTTT.

This chain joins TRBV5-6 and TRBJ1-1, with D maybe TRBD1 (6 bases). Germline V gene lookup returns CDR1 SGHDT and CDR2 YYEEEE. The CDR3 is 16 residues long. V lost 1 base and J 4 bases, leaving 17 bases between the germline ends. CDR3 DNA: TGTGCCAGCAGCTTGCTGGGGGCGCTAACTTCCACTGAAGCTTTCTTT. Encoded protein: CASSLLGALTSTEAFF. Complete variable domain (other parts from reference TRBV5-6 and TRBJ1-1): DAGVTQSPTHLIKTRGQQVTLRCSPKSGHDTVSWYQQALGQGPQFIFQYYEEEERQRGNFPDRFSGHQFPNYSSELNVNALLLGDSALYLCASSLLGALTSTEAFFGQGTRLTVV.

The chain has TRBV5-1 and TRBJ2-1, with D perhaps matching TRBD1 (6 bases). The length of the CDR3 is 14 residues. V was cut by 4 bases and J by 3 bases, with 11 bases left in between. Germline V gene data show CDR1 as SGHRS and CDR2 as YFSETQ. CDR3 in DNA: TGCGCCAGCAGCGGGCCGGGACACTACAATGAGCAGTTCTTC. Amino acids: CASSGPGHYNEQFF.

CDR3 loop: CASSRGQVRDNQPQHF. CDR3 nucleotide sequence: TGTGCCAGTTCCAGGGGACAGGTCCGGGACAATCAGCCCCAGCATTTT. This sequence joins TRBV19 and TRBJ1-5, with 8 bases identical to TRBD1. The CDR3 runs 16 residues. Trimming removed 8 bases from V and 3 bases from J; junction bases left unmatched: 12. The germline gives CDR1 LNHDA, CDR2 SQIVND (reference sequence).

The chain recombines TRBV19 with TRBJ1-5, with 9 bases that match TRBD1. The CDR3 has 17 amino acids. Trimming cost V 3 bases and J 5 bases; bases outside gene matches: 11. CDR1 and CDR2 from the germline V gene are LNHDA and SQIVND (reference sequence). CDR3 sequence reads: CASSIPPWTGDHQPQHF. CDR3 DNA sequence: TGTGCCAGTAGTATTCCTCCGTGGACAGGGGACCATCAGCCCCAGCATTTT.

This sequence joins TRBV7-2 and TRBJ1-2; tentatively, D is TRBD1 (6 bases). Germline V lookup: CDR1 SGHTA, CDR2 FQGNSA. The CDR3 sequence is 15 residues long. Trimming removed 2 bases from V and 1 base from J, with 11 bases in between. CDR3: CASSLNGRGNYGYTF. The CDR3 coding sequence is TGTGCCAGCAGCTTAAACGGCAGGGGTAACTATGGCTACACCTTC.

The chain has TRBV25-1 and TRBJ1-1; D is unresolved. This CDR3 has 13 amino acids. Trimming removed 4 bases at V and 6 bases at J, with 12 bases between. CDR1 is MGHDK, CDR2 SYGVNS, per germline. The CDR3 reads CASSAVLGSEAFF. The CDR3 bases are TGTGCCAGCAGTGCCGTTTTGGGCTCTGAAGCTTTCTTT. Full variable domain (remainder filled in from reference TRBV25-1 and TRBJ1-1): EADIYQTPRYLVIGTGKKITLECSQTMGHDKMYWYQQDPGMELHLIHYSYGVNSTEKGDLSSESTVSRIRTEHFPLTLESARPSHTSQYLCASSAVLGSEAFFGQGTRLTVV.

The J gene is TRBJ2-5, the V gene TRBV18; tentative D call: TRBD1 (6 bases). The CDR3 has 15 residues. The V gene lost 4 bases and the J gene lost 3 bases, with 15 bases spanning the gap. CDR1 and CDR2 (germline): KGHSH, LQKENI. The DNA of the CDR3 is TGTGCCAGCTCACAACAGGGACCCCCTGAAGAGACCCAGTACTTC. It translates to CASSQQGPPEETQYF.